Listed below are T cell receptor beta chains from one sample, sequenced in a study of vaccination and CD4 T cells after COVID-19. TCRdb called the PCR reads again in MiXCR, with one record for every CDR3 protein. The table shows some 8,900 distinct CDR3 sequences, with under 60% occurring only once. These receptors have no identified antigens. Sequenced sample: CD4+ T cells from blood, cultured in vitro. The receptors were sampled from a human donor in good health. Each CDR3 is given with its conserved first and last residue. The D gene is left open where the match is weak. A clone size is listed for some rows: how often the clone was seen (once, few, many), or a class if it is expanded.

cdr3_nt,cdr3_aa,v_call,clone_size,cdr3_length,d_call,j_call
TGCGCCAGCAGCCAAGCCGACAGGGGATATGGCTACACCTTC,CASSQADRGYGYTF,TRBV4-3,.,14,TRBD1,TRBJ1-2
TGTGCCAGCAGTCGGACGGGGGATAGCAATCAGCCCCAGCATTTT,CASSRTGDSNQPQHF,TRBV7-2,few,15,.,TRBJ1-5
TGTGCCAGCGATAGGATGGGTGACAATCAGCCCCAGCATTTT,CASDRMGDNQPQHF,TRBV28,once,14,.,TRBJ1-5
TGTGCCAGCAGTTTCAGCCCGTACCGGGGCATTAATTCACCCCTCCACTTT,CASSFSPYRGINSPLHF,TRBV27,.,17,.,TRBJ1-6
TGTGCCAGCAGCCCGCGACTAGCGGGAGGGTCCTACGAGCAGTACTTC,CASSPRLAGGSYEQYF,TRBV7-8,few,16,TRBD2,TRBJ2-7
TGTGCCAGCAGCGAGAAACTCTATAATTCACCCCTCCACTTT,CASSEKLYNSPLHF,TRBV9,.,14,.,TRBJ1-6
TGTGCCAGCAGTCGCCAACCCAAGCCCGGGACAGATACGCAGTATTTT,CASSRQPKPGTDTQYF,TRBV6-1,few,16,.,TRBJ2-3
TGTGCCAGTAGTAGAGCCTTGACAGGGATCTACGAGCAGTACTTC,CASSRALTGIYEQYF,TRBV19,.,15,TRBD1,TRBJ2-7
TGCAGCGTTCGGACAGGTCTCTCAGATACGCAGTATTTT,CSVRTGLSDTQYF,TRBV29-1,.,13,TRBD1,TRBJ2-3
TGCAGTGCCCGAACGGCCGGGACAGGGTGGGGAATGGGTGAAGCTTTCTTT,CSARTAGTGWGMGEAFF,TRBV20-1,.,17,TRBD1,TRBJ1-1
TGTGCCACCAGCTCACGACCGGCTGCAACTAATGAAAAACTGTTTTTT,CATSSRPAATNEKLFF,TRBV15,.,16,.,TRBJ1-4
TGTGCCACCAGCAGTCCGGGACAGTCCTACGAGCAGTACTTC,CATSSPGQSYEQYF,TRBV15,few,14,TRBD1,TRBJ2-7
TGTGCCAGCAGTTTAGAGACAGGCCAATATAATTCACCCCTCCACTTT,CASSLETGQYNSPLHF,TRBV27,.,16,.,TRBJ1-6
TGTGCCAGCAGTGAAACCCAAACAGGGGGACTTGACTATGGCTACACCTTC,CASSETQTGGLDYGYTF,TRBV2,.,17,TRBD1,TRBJ1-2
TGCAGTGCTACTGTTACCGGCTCCAACTATGGCTACACCTTC,CSATVTGSNYGYTF,TRBV20-1,.,14,.,TRBJ1-2
TGTGCCAGCACCTTGCAAGAGACCCAGTACTTC,CASTLQETQYF,TRBV7-2,.,11,.,TRBJ2-5
TGCAGTGCTAGAGAGGGACAGGGGTGGTATAGCAATCAGCCCCAGCATTTT,CSAREGQGWYSNQPQHF,TRBV20-1,.,17,TRBD1,TRBJ1-5
TGTGCCAGCAGTAACCCGGGACAGAATAACTATGGCTACACCTTC,CASSNPGQNNYGYTF,TRBV2,.,15,TRBD1,TRBJ1-2
TGTGCCAGCGGTGGAAGGGAAGACACTGAAGCTTTCTTT,CASGGREDTEAFF,TRBV6-1,few,13,.,TRBJ1-1
TGCAGTGCGTACACAGGACCCTTTACCTACGAGCAGTACTTC,CSAYTGPFTYEQYF,TRBV20-1,.,14,.,TRBJ2-7
TGTGCCAGTAGTATGCAGGGTTTGGTCAAAAACATTCAGTACTTC,CASSMQGLVKNIQYF,TRBV19,.,15,.,TRBJ2-4
TGTGCCAGCAGCCGCCAGGGGGGGACGGAAGAGACCCAGTACTTC,CASSRQGGTEETQYF,TRBV7-2,.,15,.,TRBJ2-5
TGCAGCGTTGAAGATGGGGGCCGGGCAGATACGCAGTATTTT,CSVEDGGRADTQYF,TRBV29-1,.,14,.,TRBJ2-3
TGTGCCAGCGCCCAACAGGGGGATACGCAGTATTTT,CASAQQGDTQYF,TRBV7-2,.,12,TRBD1,TRBJ2-3
TGTGCCAGCAGCTTTGGGGGACTAGACTACGGCTACACCTTC,CASSFGGLDYGYTF,TRBV7-2,few,14,.,TRBJ1-2
TGTGCTAGTGCCTCCCGGACTAGATACACCGGGGAGCTGTTTTTT,CASASRTRYTGELFF,TRBV12-5,few,15,TRBD2,TRBJ2-2
TGCTTGGGAAAGGGGCCGACCACTGAAGCTTTCTTT,CLGKGPTTEAFF,TRBV20-1,.,12,.,TRBJ1-1
TGTGCCAGCAGTTCGACAGGGGGTAAGTCTGAAGCTTTCTTT,CASSSTGGKSEAFF,TRBV12-3/TRBV12-4,.,14,TRBD1,TRBJ1-1
TGTGCCAGCAGTTCACTCCGGGACAGGGGACGCGGGGTTAGACAGCCCCAGCATTTT,CASSSLRDRGRGVRQPQHF,TRBV12-3/TRBV12-4,.,19,TRBD1,TRBJ1-5
TGTGCCAGCACCACATGGGGGGCGGATCTAGATGGCTACACCTTC,CASTTWGADLDGYTF,TRBV25-1,.,15,.,TRBJ1-2
TGTGCCAGCAGACTTAACCGCGACTCTGGAAACACCATATATTTT,CASRLNRDSGNTIYF,TRBV6-2/TRBV6-3,.,15,.,TRBJ1-3
TGTGCCAGTAGCAACAGGGAAAGTTCTGGCTTCACCTTC,CASSNRESSGFTF,TRBV19,.,13,.,TRBJ1-2
TGTGCCAGCAGTCCAAGGGGGTCTCAGCAGTTCTTC,CASSPRGSQQFF,TRBV12-3/TRBV12-4,.,12,.,TRBJ2-1
TGTGCCAGCACCCGTCCAGTGCTCTACAATGAGCAGTTCTTC,CASTRPVLYNEQFF,TRBV6-2/TRBV6-3,once,14,.,TRBJ2-1
TGTGCCAGCAGCCCCGAAGGGGGCGAGCAGTACTTC,CASSPEGGEQYF,TRBV7-9,.,12,.,TRBJ2-7
TGTGCCAGTAGTATTGGGGGCAGCAATCAGCCCCAGCATTTT,CASSIGGSNQPQHF,TRBV19,.,14,.,TRBJ1-5
TGTGCCAGCAGTGGGGGGGCTGCTCGGGGTCAGCCCCAGCATTTT,CASSGGAARGQPQHF,TRBV28,.,15,.,TRBJ1-5
TGTGCCAGCAGGAGGGGACAGGGGAGCTACGAGCAGTACTTC,CASRRGQGSYEQYF,TRBV6-1,.,14,TRBD1,TRBJ2-7
TGTGCCAGTAGTATTGAGGGTCTGAACACTGAAGCTTTCTTT,CASSIEGLNTEAFF,TRBV19,few,14,.,TRBJ1-1
TGCAGTCCTAGCGGCTCGACCTACAATGAGCAGTTCTTC,CSPSGSTYNEQFF,TRBV20-1,.,13,TRBD2,TRBJ2-1